This passage covers 6 T cell receptor beta chains from one sample sequenced in a study of T-cell memory formation after mild COVID-19. MiXCR, run by TCRdb on the 5' RACE reads, gives a single entry per CDR3 protein. This table holds hundreds of thousands of distinct CDR3 sequences, more than 15% found once. Sequenced material: PBMCs or a T cell subset sorted from them (not recorded which). Receptors originate from a man aged 18-30 years who had mild COVID-19 (a few samples of this study predate the infection). Cell type and time point are not known.

The J gene is TRBJ2-5, the V gene TRBV7-9, with a weak D call TRBD1 (6 bases). The germline CDR1 and CDR2 sequences are SEHNR and FQNEAQ (reference sequence). This CDR3 contains 15 residues. V shed 5 bases and J shed 5 bases, with 18 bases lying between them. The CDR3 sequence is CASSSHLQGYETQYF. The CDR3 region has the DNA TGTGCCAGCAGCAGCCATTTACAGGGTTACGAGACCCAGTACTTC.

The chain links TRBV2 to TRBJ2-3; the D call may be TRBD1 or TRBD2 (6 bases each). Germline CDR1 and CDR2: SNHLY and FYNNEI. This CDR3 has 16 amino acids. V lost 8 bases and J lost 2, with 20 bases in between. CDR3: CASGLQETGATDTQYF. Here the CDR3 DNA reads TGTGCCAGCGGACTACAGGAGACGGGGGCCACAGATACGCAGTATTTT.

J is TRBJ2-3 and V is TRBV29-1; the D is unclear. This CDR3 comprises 13 residues. The V gene lost 4 bases and the J gene lost 2 bases, with 10 bases spanning the gap. Germline values: CDR1 SQVTM, CDR2 ANQGSEA. CDR3: CSVVTVSTDTQYF. CDR3 in DNA: TGCAGCGTTGTAACCGTCTCCACAGATACGCAGTATTTT.

The table lists this clonotype with a few counts. This chain connects TRBV3-1 to TRBJ2-5, with TRBD1 matching over 8 bases. J lost 4 bases, V lost 3 bases, and 7 bases had no gene match. This CDR3 spans 15 amino acids. CDR1 and CDR2 from the germline V gene are LGHDT and YNNKEL (reference sequence). CDR3 residues: CASSHAGGLRETQYF. The DNA for the CDR3 is TGTGCCAGCAGCCATGCAGGGGGCTTACGAGAGACCCAGTACTTC.

The chain links TRBV9 to TRBJ2-1, with unresolved D. Per germline, CDR1 SGDLS and CDR2 YYNGEE. V lost 4 bases and J 8 bases, leaving 10 bases between the germline ends. This CDR3 is 12 amino acids long. The CDR3 loop reads CASSPGPYEQFF. CDR3 sequence (DNA): TGTGCCAGCAGCCCAGGACCGTATGAGCAGTTCTTC.

This clonotype was counted many times. The CDR3 region has the DNA TGCAGTGCGTTTGAACCTATCCAAGAGACCCAGTACTTC. Protein: CSAFEPIQETQYF. The rearrangement links TRBV20-1 to TRBJ2-5, with unresolved D. The CDR3 sequence is 13 residues long. The germline CDR1 and CDR2 sequences are DFQATT and SNEGSKA (reference sequence). The ends were cut back, 6 bases at V and 1 base at J, with 12 bases in the middle.